These 5 T cell receptor beta chains came from one sample sequenced in a study of vaccination and CD4 T cells after COVID-19. Documented treatment: approximately 9-day PBMC culture with coronavirus spike peptide pools or control peptides (ViraFEST assay). No antigen has been identified for these receptors. With the Oncomine TCR Beta short-read assay, DNA from cultured CD4+ T cells was sequenced. MiXCR, run by TCRdb on the PCR reads, gives a single entry per CDR3 protein. The data hold around 19,000 distinct CDR3 sequences, with roughly 50% observed a single time. Material: CD4+ T cells from blood, cultured in vitro. The receptors were sampled from a human donor who had recovered from COVID-19.

This clonotype was seen only a few times. V is TRBV28 and J is TRBJ1-5; 8 positions match TRBD1. The CDR3 length is 17 residues. Germline CDR1 reads MDHEN; CDR2 reads SYDVKM. The V gene end was trimmed by 5 bases and the J gene end by 5 bases; junction bases not matched to a gene: 14. CDR3 protein: CASSLDSTGAFYQPQHF. The CDR3 region has the DNA TGTGCCAGCAGTCTTGACTCGACAGGGGCCTTTTATCAGCCCCAGCATTTT.

This clonotype was seen more than once but under ten times. The chain is built from TRBV6-1 and TRBJ2-7; TRBD1 agrees at 10 bases. Trimming at V came to 2 bases and at J to 9 bases, leaving 10 bases not matched to a gene. The germline V gene encodes CDR1 MNHNS and CDR2 SASEGT. CDR3 length equals 15 residues. This chain's CDR3 is CASSERSDRGSGQYF. Here the CDR3 DNA reads TGTGCCAGCAGTGAAAGGTCGGACAGGGGGTCTGGGCAGTACTTC.

This clonotype has more than one count but fewer than ten. This chain connects TRBV20-1 to TRBJ1-6, with D hard to call. This CDR3 has 12 residues. V was pared by 0 bases and J by 7 bases, with 4 bases between. CDR1 and CDR2 from the germline V gene are DFQATT and SNEGSKA (reference sequence). CDR3 residues: CSAREGNSPLHF. For the CDR3, the DNA is TGCAGTGCTAGAGAGGGGAATTCACCCCTCCACTTT.

The genes are TRBV10-3 and TRBJ1-3; tentative D call: TRBD1 (5 bases). This CDR3 spans 15 amino acids. The ends were cut back, 3 bases at V and 2 bases at J, with 11 bases in the middle. Germline V gives CDR1 ENHRY, CDR2 SYGVKD. The CDR3 reads CAISDLRVAGNTIYF. The CDR3 coding sequence is TGTGCCATCAGTGACCTCAGGGTTGCTGGAAACACCATATATTTT.

This clonotype was counted a few times. The genes are TRBV6-1 and TRBJ1-6, with a possible D match to TRBD1 (5 bases). V was cut by 7 bases and J by 8 bases, with 12 bases left in between. Germline CDR1 reads MNHNS; CDR2 reads SASEGT. CDR3 size: 13 residues. The CDR3 DNA follows: TGTGCCAGCACCCCCGGGGGGGATTCACCCCTCCACTTT. It specifies CASTPGGDSPLHF.